This T cell receptor beta chain was observed in a study of breast tumors, draining lymph nodes, adjacent tissues. The study, taken as a whole, reports: Compared with lymph nodes, tumors were less diverse; compared with nontumor tissue, more.

This clonotype was detected only once. Its antigen is currently unknown. TCRdb recomputed calls from the multiplex PCR reads with MiXCR, one row per CDR3 protein. The data contain 30,000 to 40,000 distinct CDR3 sequences, 35% to 40% of them singletons. This clonotype was sampled from a female donor with breast cancer. Some clones in this sample may be carry-over from other donors' samples. The sequencing sample was made of breast tumor tissue.

The CDR3 coding sequence is TGTGCCACCTCGGGGACAGCGGGCTACGAGCAGTACTTC. The encoded protein is CATSGTAGYEQYF. The chain employs TRBV19 and TRBJ2-7; D possibly corresponds to TRBD1 (7 bases). Germline CDR1 is LNHDA and CDR2 is SQIVND (reference sequence). The CDR3 length is 13 residues. The ends were cut back, 10 bases at V and 3 bases at J, with 16 bases in the middle.